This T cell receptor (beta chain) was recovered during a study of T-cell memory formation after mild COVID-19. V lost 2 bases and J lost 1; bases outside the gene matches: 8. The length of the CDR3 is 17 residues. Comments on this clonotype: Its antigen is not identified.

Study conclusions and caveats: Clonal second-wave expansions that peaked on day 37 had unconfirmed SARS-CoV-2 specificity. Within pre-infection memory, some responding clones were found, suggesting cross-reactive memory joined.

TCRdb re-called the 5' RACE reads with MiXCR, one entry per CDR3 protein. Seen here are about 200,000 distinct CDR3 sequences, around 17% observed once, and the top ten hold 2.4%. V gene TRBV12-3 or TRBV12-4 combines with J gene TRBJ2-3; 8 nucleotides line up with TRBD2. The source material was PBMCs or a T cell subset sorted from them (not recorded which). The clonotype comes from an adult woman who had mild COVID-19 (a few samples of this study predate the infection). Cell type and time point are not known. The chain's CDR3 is CASSLYAGGGGTDTQYF. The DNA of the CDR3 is TGTGCCAGCAGTTTATACGCGGGGGGCGGAGGCACAGATACGCAGTATTTT.